This is a list of T cell receptor beta chains from one sample in a study of CD8+CD57+ T cells in acquired aplastic anemia. Each CDR3 protein is one row after TCRdb ran MiXCR on the reads. The sample lists around 170,000 distinct CDR3 sequences, 45% to 50% occurring once. Sequencing was performed on sorted CD4+, CD8+, or CD8+CD57+ T cells (not recorded which) from PBMCs. These receptors were collected from a human donor in good health. CDR3s include the opening cysteine and the closing phenylalanine or tryptophan. D genes are given only for firm matches. Rows give clone size only sometimes, using once, few, many, or a class for an expanded clone.

j_gene: TRBJ2-7; v_gene: TRBV15; d_gene: -; abundance: -; CDR3nt: TGTGCCACCAGCAGAGATTTGGGCAGGGAGCAGTACTTC; CDR3aa: CATSRDLGREQYF
j_gene: TRBJ2-4; v_gene: TRBV7-3; d_gene: -; abundance: -; CDR3nt: TGTGCCAGCAGCAAAAAGAGAGGGGCCAAAAACATTCAGTACTTC; CDR3aa: CASSKKRGAKNIQYF
j_gene: TRBJ1-1; v_gene: TRBV2; d_gene: -; abundance: many; CDR3nt: TGTGCCAGCAGGGAGACAGAGATTGCTGAAGCTTTCTTT; CDR3aa: CASRETEIAEAFF
j_gene: TRBJ2-3; v_gene: TRBV25-1; d_gene: TRBD2; abundance: -; CDR3nt: TGTGCCAGCAGTGAAACCGGGACTAGCGGACTCTCTAGCACAGATACGCAGTATTTT; CDR3aa: CASSETGTSGLSSTDTQYF
j_gene: TRBJ2-1; v_gene: TRBV11-1; d_gene: TRBD2; abundance: many; CDR3nt: TGTGCCAGCAGCGAACTTGGACTAGCAGTCAACAATGAGCAGTTCTTC; CDR3aa: CASSELGLAVNNEQFF
j_gene: TRBJ2-1; v_gene: TRBV24-1; d_gene: -; abundance: -; CDR3nt: TGTGCCACCAGTGCTGAGGTGTCGGCTGAGCAGTTCTTC; CDR3aa: CATSAEVSAEQFF
j_gene: TRBJ1-2; v_gene: TRBV10-3; d_gene: -; abundance: many; CDR3nt: TGTGCCATCAGTGAGTCGCGGAGGCTTCTGAGCTACACCTTC; CDR3aa: CAISESRRLLSYTF
j_gene: TRBJ2-2; v_gene: TRBV20-1; d_gene: -; abundance: -; CDR3nt: TGCAGTGCTCCAGTTAGGGGGACCGGGGAGCTGTTTTTT; CDR3aa: CSAPVRGTGELFF
j_gene: TRBJ1-1; v_gene: TRBV20-1; d_gene: TRBD1; abundance: many; CDR3nt: TGCAGTGCTAGGGGACAGGGTACCACTGAAGCTTTCTTT; CDR3aa: CSARGQGTTEAFF
j_gene: TRBJ2-1; v_gene: TRBV24-1; d_gene: TRBD2; abundance: many; CDR3nt: TGTGCCACCAGTGCCCCGACTAGCGCCTACAATGAGCAGTTCTTC; CDR3aa: CATSAPTSAYNEQFF
j_gene: TRBJ2-7; v_gene: TRBV4-1; d_gene: -; abundance: -; CDR3nt: TGCGCCAGCAGCCAAGACCGAACCTACGAGCAGTACTTC; CDR3aa: CASSQDRTYEQYF
j_gene: TRBJ2-7; v_gene: TRBV7-3; d_gene: -; abundance: few; CDR3nt: TGTGCCAGCAGCCCCCCAGCCTACGAGCAGTACTTC; CDR3aa: CASSPPAYEQYF
j_gene: TRBJ2-7; v_gene: TRBV19; d_gene: TRBD1; abundance: -; CDR3nt: TGTGCCAGTAGTACCGCGGGACAGGGCTCCTACGAGCAGTACTTC; CDR3aa: CASSTAGQGSYEQYF
j_gene: TRBJ1-5; v_gene: TRBV7-8; d_gene: -; abundance: once; CDR3nt: TGTGCCAGCAGTCCCGGACTAGCGGTTATCACAGATACGCAGCATTTT; CDR3aa: CASSPGLAVITDTQHF
j_gene: TRBJ1-6; v_gene: TRBV7-9; d_gene: -; abundance: -; CDR3nt: TGTGCCAGCATCCCTGGAGGGCTCTATAATTCACCCCTCCACTTT; CDR3aa: CASIPGGLYNSPLHF
j_gene: TRBJ1-2; v_gene: TRBV20-1; d_gene: -; abundance: few; CDR3nt: TGCAGTGCCTACCCGGTGGGGAAAATGGATGGCTACACCTTC; CDR3aa: CSAYPVGKMDGYTF
j_gene: TRBJ2-7; v_gene: TRBV7-3; d_gene: -; abundance: once; CDR3nt: TGTGCCAGCAGCCCCTTCCCCGGGACGGGAGTCGAGCAGTACTTC; CDR3aa: CASSPFPGTGVEQYF
j_gene: TRBJ2-7; v_gene: TRBV7-2; d_gene: -; abundance: -; CDR3nt: TGTGCCAGCAGCTCAGGACGGTTTTACGAGCAGTACTTC; CDR3aa: CASSSGRFYEQYF
j_gene: TRBJ1-1; v_gene: TRBV19; d_gene: -; abundance: many; CDR3nt: TGTGCCAGTAGTATGCGGTCATTTAACACTGAAGCTTTCTTT; CDR3aa: CASSMRSFNTEAFF
j_gene: TRBJ2-5; v_gene: TRBV19; d_gene: TRBD2; abundance: many; CDR3nt: TGTGCCAGTAGCGGGAGGGCCCGGGAGACCCAGTACTTC; CDR3aa: CASSGRARETQYF
j_gene: TRBJ2-1; v_gene: TRBV12-3/TRBV12-4; d_gene: TRBD2; abundance: many; CDR3nt: TGTGCCAGCAGTCTTAGCGGGAGAATCAACAATGAGCAGTTCTTC; CDR3aa: CASSLSGRINNEQFF
j_gene: TRBJ1-2; v_gene: TRBV7-2; d_gene: -; abundance: -; CDR3nt: TGTGCCAGCAGCTTAGACGGGGATGGTGGCTACACCTTC; CDR3aa: CASSLDGDGGYTF
j_gene: TRBJ2-7; v_gene: TRBV15; d_gene: -; abundance: few; CDR3nt: TGTGCCACCAGCAGAGATACCCTCTACGAGCAGTACTTC; CDR3aa: CATSRDTLYEQYF
j_gene: TRBJ1-1; v_gene: TRBV2; d_gene: -; abundance: -; CDR3nt: TGTGCCAGCTCGGGACAACCGAACACTGAAGCTTTCTTT; CDR3aa: CASSGQPNTEAFF
j_gene: TRBJ2-7; v_gene: TRBV20-1; d_gene: TRBD1; abundance: -; CDR3nt: TGCAGTGCTGGACAGGGCCGCGAGCAGTACTTC; CDR3aa: CSAGQGREQYF
j_gene: TRBJ1-5; v_gene: TRBV19; d_gene: -; abundance: many; CDR3nt: TGTGCCAGTAGTTCTGGACGGAGCAATCAGCCCCAGCATTTT; CDR3aa: CASSSGRSNQPQHF
j_gene: TRBJ1-6; v_gene: TRBV15; d_gene: -; abundance: -; CDR3nt: TGTGCCACCAGCAGAGAACAGGGTAATTCACCCCTCCACTTT; CDR3aa: CATSREQGNSPLHF
j_gene: TRBJ1-5; v_gene: TRBV6-1; d_gene: TRBD1; abundance: many; CDR3nt: TGTGCCAGCAGTGACAGGGGGCTTGGCAATCAGCCCCAGCATTTT; CDR3aa: CASSDRGLGNQPQHF
j_gene: TRBJ1-4; v_gene: TRBV24-1; d_gene: -; abundance: few; CDR3nt: TGTGCCACCAGTGACGGTTGGGCGCGCGGTGAAAAACTGTTTTTT; CDR3aa: CATSDGWARGEKLFF
j_gene: TRBJ2-1; v_gene: TRBV7-8; d_gene: -; abundance: many; CDR3nt: TGTGCCAGCAGCTTAAGGCGGAGTGGCTACAATGAGCAGTTCTTC; CDR3aa: CASSLRRSGYNEQFF
j_gene: TRBJ1-1; v_gene: TRBV29-1; d_gene: TRBD1; abundance: -; CDR3nt: TGCAGCTTAGGTGGGGCAGGGGGAAACACTGAAGCTTTCTTT; CDR3aa: CSLGGAGGNTEAFF
j_gene: TRBJ1-2; v_gene: TRBV7-6; d_gene: TRBD1; abundance: few; CDR3nt: TGTGCCAGCAGCTCGACAGGGCATGGCTACACCTTC; CDR3aa: CASSSTGHGYTF